The present TCR beta chain was sequenced within a study of PD-L1 blockade in urothelial cancer. The templates were synthetic TCR analogs, and they were spiked into each PCR. Measured with immunoSEQ multiplex PCR; TCRdb has only the in-frame clones, and not every one. This sample has 85,000 to 100,000 clones; 90% occur once, and the top ten carry roughly 10%. Trimming took 3 bases from V and 4 from J, leaving 15 bases between them. The CDR3 spans 15 residues. Germline V lookup: CDR1 ENHRY, CDR2 SYGVKD. This TCR came from a man aged 60 to 75 with urothelial cancer. The genes are TRBV10-3 and TRBJ1-2; D might be TRBD1 (6 bases). This material consisted of PBMCs, taken around atezolizumab (anti-PD-L1) treatment. The CDR3 loop reads CAISDHKTGGYGYTF. CDR3 DNA: TGTGCCATCAGTGACCACAAGACAGGAGGCTATGGCTACACCTTC.